The sequence of this T cell receptor beta chain was determined in a study of memory CD4+ T cells and cytomegalovirus serostatus. Study-level results: Each of fewer than 80 CMV-associated TCRbeta sequences occurred in one to five individuals.

TCRdb keeps only in-frame clones here, not all; method: immunoSEQ multiplex PCR. The sample comprises 45,000 to 65,000 clones, around four fifths of which are singletons, and around 1.5% rests with the top ten. Germline CDR1 and CDR2: SGHTA and FQGTGA. The trim removed 5 bases at V and 4 bases at J, leaving 7 bases unmatched. The CDR3 runs to 15 residues. The sort gate was single viable CD3+CD4+CD8-CD45RO+ cells for memory CD4+ T cells. A word on this clone: Its antigen is still unknown.

The receptor's source is an adult in good health and CMV-seropositive. The J gene is TRBJ2-1, the V gene TRBV7-3, with 8 bases that match TRBD2. Sequencing was carried out using memory CD4+ T cells from blood. The CDR3: CASSPQAGVYNEQFF. CDR3 DNA: TGTGCCAGCAGCCCACAAGCGGGAGTATACAATGAGCAGTTCTTC.